A single sample gave rise to the 18 T cell receptor beta chains below, sequenced in a study of blood T cells in healthy people across ages (dated by TCRdb to between 2015 and 2016). Receptor libraries were prepared by 5' RACE. These reads were obtained on an Illumina HiSeq 2500. The second PCR ran for about 7 to 11 cycles and used a J-beta primer mix along with a sample-barcoded 5' primer. TCRdb applied fastp at Q25 and MiXCR to the public reads, then kept only in-frame beta chains. Every CDR3 protein is listed once, alongside the most common genes and DNA of its rows. The sample table holds over a million distinct CDR3 sequences, of which less than 25% were seen once. Of the sample, about 0.69% falls within the top ten clones. The sample was also linked to a second study, of T cells of mothers and their children.

Material for sequencing was blood. These receptors originate from a girl aged 2 to 10 in good health.

This clonotype was seen a few times. This chain joins TRBV7-2 and TRBJ1-1; no firm D call. Trimming took off 2 bases at V and 0 bases at J, with 13 bases between the two ends. Germline loops: CDR1 SGHTA, CDR2 FQGNSA. The CDR3 totals 16 residues. As DNA, the CDR3 is TGTGCCAGCAGCTTAACTCGCTTCGGGGTGAACACTGAAGCTTTCTTT. Protein product: CASSLTRFGVNTEAFF.

This chain joins TRBV7-9 and TRBJ1-2; possible D gene TRBD1, 5 bases. V was pared by 4 bases and J by 8 bases, with 26 bases between. The CDR3 spans 17 residues. CDR1 is SEHNR, CDR2 FQNEAQ, per germline (reference sequence). The DNA for the CDR3 is TGTGCCAGCAGCTCAGTTGCCAACAGGAGACGGCCCGGGGGCTACACCTTC. This sequence encodes CASSSVANRRRPGGYTF. Full variable domain (outside the CDR3, taken from reference TRBV7-9 and TRBJ1-2): DTGVSQNPRHKITKRGQNVTFRCDPISEHNRLYWYRQTLGQGPEFLTYFQNEAQLEKSRLLSDRFSAERPKGSFSTLEIQRTEQGDSAMYLCASSSVANRRRPGGYTFGSGTRLTVV.

The chain couples TRBV4-1 to TRBJ2-3; TRBD2 matches 9 bases. The germline V gene encodes CDR1 MGHRA and CDR2 YSYEKL. With 3 bases clipped from V and 2 bases from J, the junction kept 18 bases outside the gene matches. The CDR3 runs 20 residues. This CDR3 is CASSQERLAARWRNTDTQYF. CDR3 nucleotides: TGCGCCAGCAGCCAGGAAAGACTAGCGGCTCGATGGAGGAACACAGATACGCAGTATTTT.

The genes are TRBV4-1 and TRBJ2-7; a possible D gene is TRBD2 (6 bases). In germline, CDR1 is MGHRA, CDR2 YSYEKL. Trimming removed 2 bases from V and 3 bases from J, with 11 bases in between. CDR3 size: 14 residues. The CDR3 is CASSQPGLLYEQYF. The CDR3 nucleotides are TGCGCCAGCAGCCAACCGGGACTTCTCTACGAGCAGTACTTC.

This clonotype was observed a few times. The chain employs TRBV28 and TRBJ2-7; no firm D call. Germline loops: CDR1 MDHEN, CDR2 SYDVKM. V shed 4 bases and J shed 5 bases, with 15 bases lying between them. The CDR3 has 14 residues. The CDR3 DNA reads TGTGCCAGCAGTTCCTCCGACTTTGTCCACGAGCAGTACTTC. It is translated as CASSSSDFVHEQYF.

In this sample, this clonotype turned up a few times. The chain carries TRBV6-6 and TRBJ2-7, with no clear D. Germline V lookup: CDR1 MNHNY, CDR2 SVGAGI (reference sequence). V was pared by 4 bases and J by 1 base, with 11 bases between. The CDR3 covers 14 residues. CDR3 in amino acids: CASSSPLGSYEQYF. The CDR3 nucleotides read TGTGCCAGCAGTTCCCCACTTGGATCCTACGAGCAGTACTTC.

This CDR3 is CATSDPRTVSETQYF. CDR3 DNA sequence: TGTGCCACCAGTGATCCGAGGACAGTAAGCGAGACCCAGTACTTC. The rearrangement joins TRBV24-1 to TRBJ2-5; tentative D call: TRBD1 (6 bases). The CDR3 totals 15 residues. The V gene lost 3 bases and the J gene lost 5 bases, with 15 bases spanning the gap. Germline loops: CDR1 KGHDR, CDR2 SFDVKD.

The chain links TRBV14 to TRBJ1-1; 9 bases fit TRBD1. This CDR3 region has 16 residues. V dropped 4 bases and J dropped 1; count of bases not matched to a gene: 7. Germline CDR1 reads SGHDN; CDR2 reads FVKESK. The CDR3 is CASSRPGTGWNTEAFF. As DNA, the CDR3 is TGTGCCAGCAGCCGACCGGGGACAGGGTGGAACACTGAAGCTTTCTTT.

This clonotype was seen more than once but under ten times. Its ends do not fully match the called genes, so a read error is possible. The chain links TRBV7-2 to TRBJ2-5; tentatively, D is TRBD1 or TRBD2 (5 bases each). Germline V gene sequence: CDR1 SGHTA, CDR2 FQGNSA. This CDR3 has 14 residues. CDR3: CASSLGGTHRAGFF. The CDR3 region has the DNA TGTGCCAGCAGCTTAGGGGGGACGCATAGGGCTGGCTTCTTC. The whole variable domain, filled in from reference TRBV7-2 and TRBJ2-5, reads GAGVSQSPSNKVTEKGKDVELRCDPISGHTALYWYRQSLGQGLEFLIYFQGNSAPDKSGLPSDRFSAERTGGSVSTLTIQRTQQEDSAVYLCASSLGGTHRAGFFGPGTRLLVL.

This clonotype turned up a few times. This rearrangement joins TRBV12-3 or TRBV12-4 to TRBJ2-1; TRBD2 matches 14 bases. Judging by the DNA end, TRBJ2-5 fits better; the J call may be wrong. The CDR3 contains 16 residues. CDR3 protein: CASSSGTSGSSETQYF. The CDR3 DNA reads as TGTGCCAGCAGCTCCGGGACTAGCGGGAGTAGCGAGACCCAGTACTTC.

The chain employs TRBV28 and TRBJ1-2, with D unresolved. Trimming removed 4 bases from V and 11 bases from J, with 11 bases in between. Germline lookup yields CDR1 MDHEN and CDR2 SYDVKM. This CDR3 has 11 amino acids. CDR3 DNA: TGTGCCAGCAGTTACGGGGTAAATTACACCTTC. Translating it yields CASSYGVNYTF.

This chain joins TRBV18 and TRBJ2-3; TRBD2 agrees at 9 bases. The CDR3 totals 14 residues. Germline V gene lookup returns CDR1 KGHSH and CDR2 LQKENI. The CDR3 loop is CAVSTSGPTDTQYF. The CDR3 nucleotides are TGTGCAGTCTCGACTAGCGGCCCCACAGATACGCAGTATTTT.

About this clonotype itself: Sequence at one end of the junction differs from germline and may be a read error. The CDR3 here is CANSLTSYNEQFF. The CDR3, as DNA: TGCGCCAACAGCCTCACTAGCTACAATGAGCAGTTCTTC. The J gene is TRBJ2-1, the V gene TRBV4-1; weak D call: TRBD2 (5 bases). The CDR3 is 13 residues long. Germline-derived CDR1 and CDR2 are MGHRA and YSYEKL.

The chain uses TRBV4-3 and TRBJ1-4; no clear D. From germline, CDR1 is LGHNA and CDR2 YSLEER. V was pared by 0 bases and J by 2 bases, with 13 bases between. CDR3 length: 17 amino acids. As DNA, the CDR3 is TGCGCCAGCAGCCAAGATATCGGCAGTGCGACTAATGAAAAACTGTTTTTT. This gives the protein CASSQDIGSATNEKLFF.

V usage is TRBV28 and J usage is TRBJ2-1, with D tentatively TRBD2 (6 bases). The assigned J gene may be wrong: the sequence end matches TRBJ2-7 better. The CDR3 is 16 amino acids. Germline V CDR1 and CDR2: MDHEN, SYDVKM. CDR3 in DNA: TGTGCCAGCAGTCCGCCCCGCCGGGACTCCCACTACGAGCAGTACTTC. This encodes CASSPPRRDSHYEQYF.

A few counts support this clonotype. The chain has TRBV27 and TRBJ2-2, with D perhaps given as TRBD1 or TRBD2 (5 bases each). Germline V gene data show CDR1 as MNHEY and CDR2 as SMNVEV (reference sequence). Trimming removed 7 bases from V and 5 bases from J, with 11 bases in between. CDR3 length equals 13 residues. The CDR3 DNA reads as TGTGCCAGCACTTCCAGGGAGACCGGGGAGCTGTTTTTT. As protein: CASTSRETGELFF.

This clonotype came up a few times. The V call is TRBV7-8, the J call TRBJ1-6; 7 bases agree with TRBD1. After removal of 0 bases from V and 8 bases from J, the junction contained 4 bases not matched to a gene. CDR3 length: 15 residues. Looked up from germline, CDR1 is SGHVS and CDR2 is FQNEAQ. CDR3 sequence: CASSLAGRGYSPLHF. The CDR3, as DNA: TGTGCCAGCAGCTTAGCGGGCAGGGGGTATTCACCCCTCCACTTT. Full variable domain (missing parts from reference TRBV7-8 and TRBJ1-6): GAGVSQSPRYKVAKRGQDVALRCDPISGHVSLFWYQQALGQGPEFLTYFQNEAQLDKSGLPSDRFFAERPEGSVSTLKIQRTQQEDSAVYLCASSLAGRGYSPLHFGNGTRLTVT.

The chain is built from TRBV13 and TRBJ2-5; D is undetermined. V dropped 1 base and J dropped 10 bases, with 13 bases sitting between them. Germline-derived CDR1 and CDR2 are PRHDT and FYEKMQ (reference sequence). CDR3 length: 13 residues. The CDR3: CASSLVGERDQYF. The CDR3 DNA reads as TGTGCCAGCAGCTTAGTTGGGGAAAGGGACCAGTACTTC. Complete variable domain (other parts from reference TRBV13 and TRBJ2-5): AAGVIQSPRHLIKEKRETATLKCYPIPRHDTVYWYQQGPGQDPQFLISFYEKMQSDKGSIPDRFSAQQFSDYHSELNMSSLELGDSALYFCASSLVGERDQYFGPGTRLLVL.